The entry below describes one TCR beta chain. Original analysis: Researchers report that nucleated cell counts were estimated from reference gene primer amplification. Profiling relied on immunoSEQ multiplex PCR, and the TCRdb table lists in-frame clones only, not all of them. V, J and clone size are those of that table, while D and trimming were read from the DNA. The table shows a few hundred thousand clones, with 80% to 90% occurring only once. The data belong to a study of blood T cell repertoires in COVID-19. Overall study: COVID-19 samples from acute and convalescent phases originated in the United States, Italy and Spain.

The TCR comes from a woman between 50 and 59 years old with acute or convalescent COVID-19. Sequencing was done on a sample of peripheral blood.

The CDR3 is CSVDWAPGQGIDEQYF. The CDR3 coding sequence is TGCAGCGTTGATTGGGCACCGGGACAGGGAATAGACGAGCAGTACTTC. The chain has TRBV29-1 and TRBJ2-7; 9 bases fit TRBD1. The CDR3 consists of 16 residues. CDR1 is SQVTM, CDR2 ANQGSEA, per germline. Trimming cost V 3 bases and J 5 bases; bases outside gene matches: 14.